In this sample, the clone carrying this TCR beta chain turned up a few times. No antigen is known for it. This sample was taken from a study of early T cells in non-severe SARS-CoV-2 infection. Study background: Chains were unpaired, as sequencing was done on bulk RNA from unsorted whole blood. Study-wide results and caveats: Database matching using VDJdb favored anti-spike CD8 responses, with private and CD4 specificities left missing.

As part of library construction, unique molecular identifiers were attached to individual cDNA molecules. Via MiXCR, TCRdb re-called the 5' RACE reads, giving one row per CDR3 protein. The sample records fewer than 60,000 distinct CDR3 sequences, around 10% being singletons. The germline V and J ends were trimmed by 2 bases and 9 bases, with 14 bases remaining between them. Germline V gives CDR1 GTSNPN, CDR2 SVGIG (reference sequence). The CDR3 length is 12 residues. The chain carries TRBV30 and TRBJ2-7; possibly TRBD2 for D (6 bases). The TCR comes from an adult who was a healthcare worker with PCR-confirmed SARS-CoV-2 infection or an uninfected control (not recorded which). The sample consisted of whole blood. CDR3 amino acids: CAWSISRDSQYF. In nucleotides, the CDR3 is TGTGCCTGGAGTATCAGCAGGGACTCGCAGTACTTC. Supplemented by reference TRBV30 and TRBJ2-7, the full variable domain reads SQTIHQWPATLVQPVGSPLSLECTVEGTSNPNLYWYRQAAGRGLQLLFYSVGIGQISSEVPQNLSASRPQDRQFILSSKKLLLSDSGFYLCAWSISRDSQYFGPGTRLTVT.